This T cell receptor beta chain derives from a study of CXCR3-negative and CXCR3-positive naive CD8 T cells. Study-level results: The study inferred TCR strength from TRB CDR3 properties and found comparable surface CD5 between naive subsets.

Germline V lookup: CDR1 SQVTM, CDR2 ANQGSEA. The CDR3 loop spans 12 amino acids. With UMI labels, 5' RACE was used to prepare the TRB cDNA libraries. TCRdb reprocessed the 5' RACE reads and stores each CDR3 protein as one record, lacking DNA. The sample's table shows 6,000 to 7,500 distinct CDR3 sequences. This clonotype ranks as medium-sized in terms of frequency. What it recognizes is unknown. Every individual CD8+ T cell subset underwent sorting in triplicate at approximately 280,000 cells apiece. The TCR originated in a human donor in good health. Some clones in this sample may be carry-over from other donors' samples. The sequenced material came from naive CXCR3- CD8+ T cells from blood. Subset given: CD45RO-CCR7+CD27+CD95- naive CD8+ T cells lacking CXCR3 (TNR3-). The chain couples TRBV29-1 to TRBJ1-1. The CDR3 is CSVNGRDTEAFF.